This TCR gamma chain was identified during a study of gamma delta lymphoproliferative disorders and STAT genes. In the study overall: The EuroClonality-NGS protocol was used to prepare delta libraries.

PBMCs from patients and controls supplied the genomic DNA for sequencing. The germline V gene encodes CDR1 EGSNGY and CDR2 YDSYNSKV. J lost 7 bases, V lost 0 bases, and 3 bases had no gene match. This CDR3 has 12 amino acids. TCRdb re-called clones from the multiplex PCR reads via CATT. The repertoire has under 2,500 gamma-chain clones, roughly a tenth of them found once; the top ten carry over 50%. This clone is categorized as medium-sized. Other DNA variants within this sample encode the same CDR3. V gene TRGV2 combines with J gene TRGJ1 or TRGJ2. No J gene is reported in TCRdb; it was inferred here by comparing the DNA with germline. The sample taken for sequencing was blood. The sequence was obtained from a human donor with gamma-delta T-cell large granular lymphocyte leukemia. CDR3 bases: TGTGCCACCTGGGACGGGCTCTATAAGAAACTCTTT. Encoded protein: CATWDGLYKKLF.